The subject of this entry is one T cell receptor beta chain. Its antigen remains unidentified. Per-base qualities were not stored, and no clone one base away is much larger. The immunoSEQ Assay, a bias-controlled multiplex PCR, was used to amplify TCRbeta CDR3 regions from genomic DNA. The study's processing was this. Within the assay, amplification of reference gene primers was used to estimate how many nucleated cells each sample contained. To quantify the absolute abundance of each unique TCRbeta CDR3 rearrangement, sequence reads were collapsed and filtered. For each sample, productive Simpson clonality was calculated by taking the square root of Simpson's diversity index across productive rearrangements. The table was pulled from immuneACCESS by TCRdb, which kept in-frame rearrangements only. Such tables lose some clones; where checked, under half of the loss comes from unresolved V genes, and the rest has no known cause. V, J and clone size reflect that table, while D and trimming were determined from the DNA. This sample has 200,000 to 300,000 clones in its table, and 86% of those were observed once. The ten largest clones represent roughly 2% of the sample.

This record belongs to a study of blood T cell repertoires in COVID-19 (dated by TCRdb to the early 2020s). Concerning the study at large: The collaborator samples originated in the United States, Italy and Spain and spanned the acute and convalescent phases of COVID-19. Subjects who had been exposed to COVID-19, were actively infected with it, or had recovered from it provided the deeply sampled blood TCRbeta repertoires that made up the dataset. Nearly every sample came with metadata listing a de-identified subject ID, COVID-19 status, age in years and sex. The samples were drawn from two sources: the first 160 participants of the ongoing ImmuneRACE study, and 950 to 1,500 subjects contributed by 6 global collaborators. The prospective study material was composed of cDNA or gDNA derived from T cells, B-cell-depleted T cells, or PBMCs. A freely available public database, intended as a resource for researchers studying the immune response to SARS-CoV-2, is where the repertoires were released. Where HLA class I and class II types were available, the types were taken from metadata supplied by the sample provider, not from assay-based typing.

What the study reported, not specific to this receptor: The quantity of clinical and demographic metadata differed by source and by participant and was supplied without curation.

In the prospective study, participants were about 18 to 89 years old, resided in about two dozen geographic areas of the United States, and were enrolled through a virtual design. Cohort assignment in the prospective study relied on participant-reported clinical history from a screening survey and a study questionnaire. For ImmuneRACE Cohort 3, a participant was defined as recovered based on two consecutive negative NP/OP PCR tests, clearance by a healthcare professional, or resolution of symptoms. In the prospective study, whole blood, serum and a nasopharyngeal or oropharyngeal swab were collected from each participant by mobile phlebotomists. Over a 2-month period, participants in the prospective study had the option of providing additional blood draws and questionnaires. Prospective study blood samples were shipped either frozen or at room temperature before DNA extraction. The cysteine opens and the phenylalanine closes a CDR3 of 19 amino acids. Of the read, only the CDR3 DNA is kept; its 57 bases are in frame from base 1. The germline V and J ends show losses of 0 bases and 7 bases respectively, and no gene match explains 12 bases of the junction. The germline V gene provides CDR1 LGHNA and CDR2 YNFKEQ.

Specimen: PBMCs or T cells enriched from blood (not recorded which). This TCR was recovered from a woman aged 50 to 60 who had recovered from COVID-19. The chain was built from TRBV4-2 and TRBJ2-1, with TRBD2 identical over 13 junction bases. The CDR3 protein sequence reads: CASSQEVAGLAGVGNEQFF. The DNA is TGTGCCAGCAGCCAAGAAGTTGCAGGACTAGCGGGAGTTGGGAATGAGCAGTTCTTC.